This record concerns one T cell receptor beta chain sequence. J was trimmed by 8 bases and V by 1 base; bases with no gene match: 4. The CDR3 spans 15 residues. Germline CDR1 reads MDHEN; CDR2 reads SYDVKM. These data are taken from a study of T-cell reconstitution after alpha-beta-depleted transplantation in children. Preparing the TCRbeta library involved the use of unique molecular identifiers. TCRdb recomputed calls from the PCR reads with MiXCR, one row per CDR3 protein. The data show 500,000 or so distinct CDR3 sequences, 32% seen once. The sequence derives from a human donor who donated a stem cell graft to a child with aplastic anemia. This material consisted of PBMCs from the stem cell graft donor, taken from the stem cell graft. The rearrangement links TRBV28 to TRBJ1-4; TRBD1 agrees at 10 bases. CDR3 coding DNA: TGTGCCAGCAGTTTATATGGGGACAGGGGAGAAAAACTGTTTTTT. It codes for CASSLYGDRGEKLFF. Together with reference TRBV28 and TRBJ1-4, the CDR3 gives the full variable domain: DVKVTQSSRYLVKRTGEKVFLECVQDMDHENMFWYRQDPGLGLRLIYFSYDVKMKEKGDIPEGYSVSREKKERFSLILESASTNQTSMYLCASSLYGDRGEKLFFGSGTQLSVL.